What follows describes a single T cell receptor beta chain. Its cognate antigen is unknown. Assay used: immunoSEQ multiplex PCR; TCRdb lists only in-frame clones, some missing. The sample lists about 62,000 clones, about 89% occurring once. The data are from a study of T cell repertoires in ileal Crohn's disease. Findings of the study overall: Clonal expansions were more frequent in active smokers than non-smokers at surgery.

The J segment lost 12 bases and the V segment lost 7 bases, leaving 14 bases of the junction unmatched. The CDR3 spans 15 residues. The germline gives CDR1 WSHSY, CDR2 SAAADI. As to time point: neoterminal ileum biopsy at postoperative endoscopy, about 6 months after surgery. This sequence joins TRBV10-2 and TRBJ2-1; 11 nucleotides agree with TRBD2. Sequencing used ileal tissue. The clonotype originates from an adult with Crohn's disease. Written as DNA, the CDR3 is TGCGCCAGCATCGGGCGTCTAGCGGGAGGAGGAGGGCAGTTCTTC. Translation: CASIGRLAGGGGQFF.